The 17 T cell receptor beta chains below all came from one sample that was sequenced in a study of cytomegalovirus exposure and HLA in healthy donors. The PCR ran on 60 Vbeta and 13 Jbeta primers. Generated by immunoSEQ multiplex PCR, the TCRdb table keeps only in-frame clones and is missing some. The table shows more than 150,000 clones, with less than 90% occurring only once. The sequenced sample was PBMCs. All receptors derive from a man aged 50-59 years in good health and CMV-seronegative.

The V gene is TRBV6-4, the J gene TRBJ2-3; D is ambiguous. There are 14 residues in the CDR3. Trimming shortened V by 0 bases and J by 3 bases, and 7 bases separated the two germline ends. Germline V gives CDR1 MRHNA, CDR2 SNTAGT. The CDR3 nucleotides read TGTGCCAGCAGTGACTCTCTGGAGACAGATACGCAGTATTTT. Translating it yields CASSDSLETDTQYF.

The rearrangement links TRBV5-1 to TRBJ1-1; D uncertain. CDR1 is SGHRS, CDR2 YFSETQ, per germline. The V end lost 6 bases, the J end lost 3 bases, and 12 bases lay between the germline ends. The CDR3 has 13 residues. CDR3 DNA: TGCGCCAGCACAATGGGAGAGGACACTGAAGCTTTCTTT. This codes for CASTMGEDTEAFF.

The V gene is TRBV2, the J gene TRBJ1-6, with 7 bases identical to TRBD1. Germline loops: CDR1 SNHLY, CDR2 FYNNEI. The J segment lost 8 bases and the V segment lost 6 bases, leaving 4 bases of the junction unmatched. The CDR3 is 13 amino acids. CDR3 region: CASRTGVYSPLHF. DNA of the CDR3: TGTGCCAGCAGAACAGGGGTGTATTCACCCCTCCACTTT.

The genes are TRBV23-1 and TRBJ1-2, with a possible D match to TRBD1 (5 bases). TRBV23-1 is assigned to the ORF class and has an uncertain function. There are 14 residues in the CDR3. Deletions cut 10 bases from V and 5 bases from J, with 20 bases between. The CDR3: CAITFWGGYYGYTF. The CDR3 DNA reads TGCGCCATCACCTTTTGGGGGGGGTATTATGGCTACACCTTC.

CDR3 DNA sequence: TGTGCCAGCTCACCACGACAGAACACCGGGGAGCTGTTTTTT. It is translated as CASSPRQNTGELFF. The chain recombines TRBV18 with TRBJ2-2, with unresolved D. The CDR3 is 14 residues long. Trimming shortened V by 1 base and J by 1 base, and 4 bases separated the two germline ends. From germline, CDR1 is KGHSH and CDR2 LQKENI.

The chain carries TRBV29-1 and TRBJ2-3; 10 bases match TRBD1. Germline V lookup: CDR1 SQVTM, CDR2 ANQGSEA. J lost 3 bases, V lost 8 bases, and 11 bases had no gene match. The CDR3 totals 15 residues. The chain's CDR3 is CSLRTGGSGTDTQYF. DNA for the CDR3: TGCAGCCTTAGGACAGGGGGATCTGGGACAGATACGCAGTATTTT.

The CDR3 loop is CASSNSPTGTSYEQYF. The CDR3 DNA reads as TGCGCCAGCAGCAACTCCCCTACAGGGACCTCCTACGAGCAGTACTTC. The chain combines TRBV4-1 with TRBJ2-7; TRBD1 might be the D (6 bases). The CDR3 has 16 residues. With 5 bases removed from V and 0 bases from J, the gap between germline ends came to 17 bases. Germline V gene sequence: CDR1 MGHRA, CDR2 YSYEKL.

V usage is TRBV18 and J usage is TRBJ2-4, with 10 bases matching TRBD2. Trimming took 0 bases from V and 2 from J; bases not matched to a gene: 1. Germline V gives CDR1 KGHSH, CDR2 LQKENI. This CDR3 contains 16 residues. DNA of the CDR3: TGTGCCAGCTCACCACCTAGCGGGGGGTCCAAAAACATTCAGTACTTC. Protein sequence: CASSPPSGGSKNIQYF.

V gene TRBV6-1 combines with J gene TRBJ2-1; tentatively, D is TRBD2 (6 bases). The CDR3 has 12 amino acids. V was shortened by 6 bases and J by 9 bases, with 12 bases between the two germline ends. Germline V gives CDR1 MNHNS, CDR2 SASEGT. CDR3 protein: CASSQTGSEQFF. The CDR3 region has the DNA TGTGCCAGCAGCCAGACCGGGAGTGAGCAGTTCTTC.

The chain has TRBV9 and TRBJ2-3; 7 bases map to TRBD1. The CDR3 has 16 residues. The V segment lost 0 bases and the J segment 0 bases; nucleotides outside the gene matches: 4. Germline assignment: CDR1 SGDLS and CDR2 YYNGEE. DNA for the CDR3: TGTGCCAGCAGCGTAGAGGACAGGTTAAGCACAGATACGCAGTATTTT. It yields the protein CASSVEDRLSTDTQYF.

The V call is TRBV7-3, the J call TRBJ2-1; D is unclear. V lost 3 bases to trimming and J lost 10 bases, with 10 bases between them. The CDR3 consists of 12 residues. CDR1 is SGHTA, CDR2 FQGTGA, per germline. CDR3 sequence reads: CASSFIPGEQFF. The DNA of the CDR3 is TGTGCCAGCAGCTTCATCCCCGGGGAGCAGTTCTTC.

The chain joins TRBV14 to TRBJ1-3; D remains unclear. The CDR3 has 14 amino acids. CDR1 and CDR2 from the germline V gene are SGHDN and FVKESK. The V gene lost 1 base and the J gene lost 3 bases, with 7 bases spanning the gap. The CDR3 here is CASSQVGGGNTIYF. In DNA, the CDR3 is TGTGCCAGCAGCCAAGTGGGAGGTGGAAACACCATATATTTT.

The chain links TRBV11-2 to TRBJ1-1; possibly TRBD1 for D (6 bases). V lost 3 bases and J 4 bases, leaving 18 bases between the germline ends. The CDR3 consists of 16 residues. The V gene's germline CDR1 is SGHAT and CDR2 FQNNGV. Written as DNA, the CDR3 is TGTGCCAGCAGCTTGACTTCTTCCCAGGGGCTCACTGAAGCTTTCTTT. Its translation: CASSLTSSQGLTEAFF.

The chain carries TRBV2 and TRBJ1-1, with TRBD1 as a possible D gene (6 bases). Between the trimmed V and J ends, which lost 6 bases and 1 base, there was a span of 9 bases. CDR3 length: 13 residues. Per germline, CDR1 SNHLY and CDR2 FYNNEI. The CDR3 sequence is CASRRGGNTEAFF. CDR3 in DNA: TGTGCCAGCAGGAGGGGGGGGAACACTGAAGCTTTCTTT.

This clone was seen a single time. The CDR3 nucleotides are TGTGCCTGGAGTGGACAGGGCAAGCAGTTCTTC. Translating it yields CAWSGQGKQFF. V usage is TRBV30 and J usage is TRBJ2-1, with 7 bases that match TRBD1. Trimming at V came to 1 base and at J to 11 bases, leaving 2 bases not matched to a gene. CDR3 size: 11 residues. Germline assignment: CDR1 GTSNPN and CDR2 SVGIG (reference sequence).

The rearrangement joins TRBV11-3 to TRBJ2-2, with no clear D. V lost 5 bases to trimming and J lost 2 bases, with 6 bases between them. CDR1 and CDR2 (germline): SGHNT, YENEEA. The CDR3 is made up of 13 amino acids. The CDR3 sequence is CASSPLNTGELFF. The CDR3 DNA follows: TGTGCCAGCAGCCCGTTAAACACCGGGGAGCTGTTTTTT.

This clone was seen a few times. The chain combines TRBV30 with TRBJ2-7, with D perhaps TRBD1 (6 bases). This CDR3 has 17 residues. CDR1 and CDR2 from the germline V gene are GTSNPN and SVGIG (reference sequence). V lost 0 bases to trimming and J lost 2 bases, with 20 bases between them. Here the CDR3 reads CAWSVRGWAVVTYEQYF. CDR3 bases: TGTGCCTGGAGTGTAAGGGGGTGGGCTGTTGTCACCTACGAGCAGTACTTC.